This TCR beta chain is drawn from a study of blood T cell repertoires in COVID-19. Background on the study: Acute-phase and convalescent COVID-19 samples originated in the United States, Italy and Spain.

V lost 4 bases, J lost 5 bases, and 10 bases stayed unmatched. Germline V lookup: CDR1 LNHDA, CDR2 SQIVND (reference sequence). This CDR3 is built from 15 residues. In this sample, this clone turned up once. Original handling: Amplification with reference gene primers provided the estimates of nucleated cell counts. Clones were sequenced by immunoSEQ multiplex PCR, and TCRdb holds only the in-frame ones, with some missing. V and J calls and clone size are as listed in that table; D and trimming were resolved from the DNA. The top ten hold approximately 21% of the sample, which has about 200,000 clones, approximately 90% seen once.

This rearrangement joins TRBV19 to TRBJ2-5; 7 nucleotides line up with TRBD1. The sample consisted of peripheral blood. The clonotype originates from a man aged 55 to 69 with active or convalescent COVID-19. As DNA, the CDR3 is TGTGCCAGTAGTACTGACCGACAGGGTCGGGAGACCCAGTACTTC. Protein product: CASSTDRQGRETQYF.